This TCR beta chain was recorded in a study of cytomegalovirus exposure and HLA in healthy donors. Germline assignment: CDR1 GTSNPN and CDR2 SVGIG (reference sequence). The CDR3 has 13 amino acids. Trimming shortened V by 2 bases and J by 4 bases, and 11 bases separated the two germline ends. Study results and caveats: An analysis that came later showed most CMV-associated TCR beta chains appearing HLA-restricted.

As for this clone: The antigen is unknown.

The PCR employed 60 Vbeta primers together with 13 Jbeta primers. The assay was immunoSEQ multiplex PCR, and TCRdb's table has in-frame clones only and misses some. Here the sample spans roughly 120,000 clones, 73% being singletons. The clonotype was recovered from a man aged 55 to 70 in good health and CMV-seropositive. V is TRBV30 and J is TRBJ1-1; D remains unclear. Sequencing was done on a sample of PBMCs. This CDR3 reads CAWSPGWTTEAFF. In nucleotides, the CDR3 is TGTGCCTGGAGTCCGGGATGGACCACTGAAGCTTTCTTT.